The 13 T cell receptor beta chains below come from one sample, sequenced in a study of cytomegalovirus exposure and HLA in healthy donors. Data came from immunoSEQ multiplex PCR; TCRdb stores just in-frame clones and leaves some out. The sample lists some 140,000 clones; roughly nine tenths were seen once. Sequences were obtained from PBMCs. The receptors derive from a man aged 18 to 30 in good health and CMV-seronegative.

The chain joins TRBV18 to TRBJ1-1, with D uncertain. Germline V gene sequence: CDR1 KGHSH, CDR2 LQKENI. V was cut by 6 bases and J by 4 bases, with 18 bases left in between. There are 15 residues in the CDR3. The CDR3 coding sequence is TGTGCCAGCTCCCGGGGAGTCGTGGAGGGCACTGAAGCTTTCTTT. The encoded protein is CASSRGVVEGTEAFF. The full variable domain, completed using reference TRBV18 and TRBJ1-1, is NAGVMQNPRHLVRRRGQEARLRCSPMKGHSHVYWYRQLPEEGLKFMVYLQKENIIDESGMPKERFSAEFPKEGPSILRIQQVVRGDSAAYFCASSRGVVEGTEAFFGQGTRLTVV.

This rearrangement joins TRBV10-3 to TRBJ2-2; D perhaps matches TRBD2 (6 bases). V lost 4 bases and J lost 2, with 14 bases in between. This CDR3 spans 16 amino acids. CDR1 is ENHRY, CDR2 SYGVKD, per germline. The CDR3 reads CAISGPGVGNTGELFF. CDR3 in DNA: TGTGCCATCAGTGGCCCGGGAGTGGGAAACACCGGGGAGCTGTTTTTT.

This rearrangement joins TRBV10-3 to TRBJ2-1; the match to TRBD2 covers 8 bases. CDR1 and CDR2 (germline): ENHRY, SYGVKD. Germline trimming cut 2 bases from V and 0 bases from J; bases unmatched to any gene: 18. This CDR3 has 21 residues. CDR3 region: CAISERPGAGDPPSSYNEQFF. The CDR3 DNA reads as TGTGCCATCAGTGAGCGGCCCGGAGCGGGAGACCCCCCGAGCTCCTACAATGAGCAGTTCTTC.

This sequence joins TRBV30 and TRBJ2-7; 9 nucleotides line up with TRBD1. V was clipped by 2 bases and J by 7 bases; unmatched bases: 3. The CDR3 length is 12 residues. Germline CDR1 and CDR2: GTSNPN and SVGIG (reference sequence). As DNA, the CDR3 is TGTGCCTGGAGTACAGGGGGCAGGGAGCAGTACTTC. Its translation: CAWSTGGREQYF.

This clone was recorded once. J is TRBJ2-5 and V is TRBV6-6; 7 positions agree with TRBD2. The CDR3 length is 15 residues. Germline V lookup: CDR1 MNHNY, CDR2 SVGAGI (reference sequence). Losses at the gene ends were 7 bases for V and 9 bases for J; bases not matched to a gene: 17. As DNA, the CDR3 is TGTGCCAGCACAACGCCCCCCCTAGCGGTGACGGCCCAGTACTTC. Encoded protein: CASTTPPLAVTAQYF.

The chain joins TRBV28 to TRBJ1-1; no reliable D call. The V end was cut by 2 bases, the J end by 4 bases, with 8 bases between. There are 13 residues in the CDR3. In germline, CDR1 is MDHEN, CDR2 SYDVKM. For the CDR3, the DNA is TGTGCCAGCAGTTTAACCGGGAGCACTGAAGCTTTCTTT. The encoded protein is CASSLTGSTEAFF. Full variable domain (remainder filled in from reference TRBV28 and TRBJ1-1): DVKVTQSSRYLVKRTGEKVFLECVQDMDHENMFWYRQDPGLGLRLIYFSYDVKMKEKGDIPEGYSVSREKKERFSLILESASTNQTSMYLCASSLTGSTEAFFGQGTRLTVV.

The chain combines TRBV30 with TRBJ2-7; D might be TRBD1 (6 bases). Per the germline V gene, CDR1 is GTSNPN and CDR2 is SVGIG (reference sequence). V dropped 0 bases and J dropped 5 bases, with 11 bases sitting between them. This CDR3 spans 13 amino acids. This chain's CDR3 is CAWSVGHLDEQYF. The CDR3 DNA reads as TGTGCCTGGAGTGTGGGACATCTCGACGAGCAGTACTTC. The full variable domain, in which reference TRBV30 and TRBJ2-7 provide the parts outside the CDR3, is SQTIHQWPATLVQPVGSPLSLECTVEGTSNPNLYWYRQAAGRGLQLLFYSVGIGQISSEVPQNLSASRPQDRQFILSSKKLLLSDSGFYLCAWSVGHLDEQYFGPGTRLTVT.

This clone was observed a handful of times. The rearrangement joins TRBV5-6 to TRBJ2-5; possibly TRBD2 for D (5 bases). Trimming pared 0 bases from V and 5 bases from J, leaving 23 bases between. The CDR3 has 18 amino acids. Germline V gives CDR1 SGHDT, CDR2 YYEEEE. Here the CDR3 DNA reads TGTGCCAGCAGCTTGGCGGGGTTGGGATTTGAAGCGTGGGAGACCCAGTACTTC. Residues: CASSLAGLGFEAWETQYF.

The chain joins TRBV2 to TRBJ2-7; a possible D gene is TRBD1 (6 bases). The length of the CDR3 is 12 residues. Trimming took off 8 bases at V and 7 bases at J, with 15 bases between the two ends. From germline, CDR1 is SNHLY and CDR2 FYNNEI. The CDR3 here is CASGTQGQEQYF. CDR3 nucleotides: TGTGCCAGCGGCACCCAGGGGCAGGAGCAGTACTTC.

The chain has TRBV7-6 and TRBJ1-1; D perhaps matches TRBD1 (6 bases). CDR1 is SGHVS, CDR2 FNYEAQ, per germline. V shed 5 bases and J shed 5 bases, with 21 bases lying between them. The CDR3 covers 16 residues. CDR3 sequence (DNA): TGTGCCAGCAGCCCTCGTAGGGGGTCAATTCGGACTGAAGCTTTCTTT. This codes for CASSPRRGSIRTEAFF.

The chain carries TRBV7-2 and TRBJ2-5; TRBD2 agrees at 10 bases. Germline trimming cut 2 bases from V and 7 bases from J; bases unmatched to any gene: 7. CDR1 SGHTA and CDR2 FQGNSA come from the germline V gene. The CDR3 is 15 amino acids. CDR3 loop: CASSLNSGGRGTQYF. The CDR3 bases are TGTGCCAGCAGCTTAAATAGCGGGGGGAGAGGGACCCAGTACTTC.

This chain joins TRBV6-1 and TRBJ1-5; possibly TRBD1 for D (5 bases). There are 15 residues in the CDR3. Germline CDR1 reads MNHNS; CDR2 reads SASEGT. Trimming cost V 6 bases and J 0 bases, with 12 bases left between them. CDR3 loop: CASRLTEYSNQPQHF. The CDR3 DNA follows: TGTGCCAGCAGACTGACAGAGTATAGCAATCAGCCCCAGCATTTT.

V and J are TRBV5-4 and TRBJ1-5; 8 bases are shared with TRBD1. The CDR3 sequence is 14 residues long. Germline lookup yields CDR1 SGHNT and CDR2 YYREEE (reference sequence). V was clipped by 3 bases and J by 5 bases; unmatched bases: 4. In DNA, the CDR3 is TGTGCCAGCAGCTCAGGGGGCGAGGATCAGCCCCAGCATTTT. It is translated as CASSSGGEDQPQHF. The full variable domain, rest sourced from reference TRBV5-4 and TRBJ1-5, is ETGVTQSPTHLIKTRGQQVTLRCSSQSGHNTVSWYQQALGQGPQFIFQYYREEENGRGNFPPRFSGLQFPNYSSELNVNALELDDSALYLCASSSGGEDQPQHFGDGTRLSIL.